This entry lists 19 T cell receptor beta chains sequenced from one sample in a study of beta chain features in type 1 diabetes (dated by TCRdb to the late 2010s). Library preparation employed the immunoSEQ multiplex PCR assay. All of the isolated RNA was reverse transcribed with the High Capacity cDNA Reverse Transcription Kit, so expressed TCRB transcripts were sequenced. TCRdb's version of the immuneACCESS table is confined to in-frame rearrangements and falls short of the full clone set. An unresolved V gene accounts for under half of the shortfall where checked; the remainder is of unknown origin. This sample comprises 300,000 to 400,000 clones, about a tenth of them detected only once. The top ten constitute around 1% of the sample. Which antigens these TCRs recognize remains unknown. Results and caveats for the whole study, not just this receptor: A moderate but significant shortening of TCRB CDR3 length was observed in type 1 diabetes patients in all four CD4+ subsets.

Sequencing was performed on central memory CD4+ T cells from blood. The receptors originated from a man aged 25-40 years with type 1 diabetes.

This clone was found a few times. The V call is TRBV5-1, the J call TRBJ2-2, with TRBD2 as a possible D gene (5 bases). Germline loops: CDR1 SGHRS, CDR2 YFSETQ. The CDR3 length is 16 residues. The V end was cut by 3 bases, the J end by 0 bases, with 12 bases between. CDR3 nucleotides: TGCGCCAGCAGCTCATCGGGGAGAACGAACACCGGGGAGCTGTTTTTT. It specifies CASSSSGRTNTGELFF.

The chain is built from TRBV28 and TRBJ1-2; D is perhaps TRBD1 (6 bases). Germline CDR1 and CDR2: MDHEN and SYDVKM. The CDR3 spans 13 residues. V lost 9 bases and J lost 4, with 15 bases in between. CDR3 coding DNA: TGTGCCAGTGTCGGGGGGCCCGGCTATGGCTACACCTTC. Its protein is CASVGGPGYGYTF.

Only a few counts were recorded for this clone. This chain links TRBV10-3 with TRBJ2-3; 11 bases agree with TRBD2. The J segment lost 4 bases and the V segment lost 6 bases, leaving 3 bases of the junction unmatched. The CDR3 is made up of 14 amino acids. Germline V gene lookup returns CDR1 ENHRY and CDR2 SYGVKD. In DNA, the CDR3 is TGTGCCATCAGCGCTAGCGGGGGGTCAGATACGCAGTATTTT. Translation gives CAISASGGSDTQYF.

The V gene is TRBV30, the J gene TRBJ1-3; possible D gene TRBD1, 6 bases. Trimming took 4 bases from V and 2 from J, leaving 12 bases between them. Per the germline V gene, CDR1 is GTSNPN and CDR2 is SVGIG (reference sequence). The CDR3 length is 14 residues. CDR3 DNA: TGTGCCTGGAAGTGGGGGCGAGCTGGAAACACCATATATTTT. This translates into CAWKWGRAGNTIYF.

The CDR3 coding sequence is TGTGCCAGCAGCTTAGGACAGGTTCGGGAGACCCAGTACTTC. It encodes CASSLGQVRETQYF. V is TRBV11-2 and J is TRBJ2-5; D perhaps matches TRBD1 (6 bases). The CDR3 is 14 amino acids. Looked up from germline, CDR1 is SGHAT and CDR2 is FQNNGV. V lost 1 base, J lost 5 bases, and 11 bases lay in between.

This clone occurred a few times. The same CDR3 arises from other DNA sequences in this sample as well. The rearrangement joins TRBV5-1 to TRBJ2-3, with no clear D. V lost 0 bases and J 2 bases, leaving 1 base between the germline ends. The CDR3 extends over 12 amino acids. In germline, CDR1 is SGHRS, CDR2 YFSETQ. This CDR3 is CASSLATDTQYF. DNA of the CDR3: TGCGCCAGCAGCTTGGCCACAGATACGCAGTATTTT.

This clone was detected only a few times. CDR3 loop: CASSSRDFGNGYTF. The CDR3 region has the DNA TGTGCCAGCAGCTCGAGGGATTTTGGGAATGGCTACACCTTC. This chain links TRBV5-4 with TRBJ1-2; D ambiguous. V lost 3 bases to trimming and J lost 6 bases, with 15 bases between them. Germline V gene lookup returns CDR1 SGHNT and CDR2 YYREEE (reference sequence). This CDR3 is built from 14 residues.

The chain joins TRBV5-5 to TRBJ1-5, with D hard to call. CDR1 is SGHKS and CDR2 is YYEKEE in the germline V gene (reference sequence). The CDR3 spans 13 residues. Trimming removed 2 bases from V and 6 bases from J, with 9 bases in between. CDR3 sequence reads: CASSLNPGQPQHF. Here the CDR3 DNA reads TGTGCCAGCAGCTTAAATCCGGGTCAGCCCCAGCATTTT.

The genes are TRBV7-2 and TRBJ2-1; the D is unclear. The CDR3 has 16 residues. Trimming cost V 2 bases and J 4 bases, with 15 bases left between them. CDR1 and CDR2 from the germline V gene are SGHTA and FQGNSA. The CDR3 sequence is CASSLNNVEGYNEQFF. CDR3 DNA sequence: TGTGCCAGCAGCTTAAATAACGTGGAAGGATACAATGAGCAGTTCTTC.

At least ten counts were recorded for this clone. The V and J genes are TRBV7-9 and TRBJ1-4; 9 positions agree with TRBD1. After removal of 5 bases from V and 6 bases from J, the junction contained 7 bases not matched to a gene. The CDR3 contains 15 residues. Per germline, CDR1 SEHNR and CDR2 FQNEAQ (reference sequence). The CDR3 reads CASSPGQGFYEKLFF. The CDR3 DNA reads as TGTGCCAGCAGCCCTGGACAGGGGTTTTATGAAAAACTGTTTTTT.

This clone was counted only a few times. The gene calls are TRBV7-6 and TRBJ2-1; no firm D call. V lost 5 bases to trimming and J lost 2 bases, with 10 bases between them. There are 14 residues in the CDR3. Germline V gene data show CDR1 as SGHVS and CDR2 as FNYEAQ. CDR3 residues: CASSPGLPYNEQFF. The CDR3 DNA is TGTGCCAGCAGCCCGGGTCTTCCCTACAATGAGCAGTTCTTC.

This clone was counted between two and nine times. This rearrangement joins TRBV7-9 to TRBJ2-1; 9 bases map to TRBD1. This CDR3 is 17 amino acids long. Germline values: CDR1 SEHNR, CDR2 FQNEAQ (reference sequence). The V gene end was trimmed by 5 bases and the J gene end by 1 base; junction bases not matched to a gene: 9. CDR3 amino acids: CASSPYTGGLSYNEQFF. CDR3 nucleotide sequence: TGTGCCAGCAGCCCATACACAGGGGGCTTATCCTACAATGAGCAGTTCTTC.

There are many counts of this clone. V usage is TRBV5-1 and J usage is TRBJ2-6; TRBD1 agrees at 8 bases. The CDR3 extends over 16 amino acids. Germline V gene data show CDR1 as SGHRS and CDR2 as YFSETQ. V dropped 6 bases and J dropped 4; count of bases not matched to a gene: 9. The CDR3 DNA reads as TGCGCCAGCATCCCAGGGGGCGCGGGAGGGGCCAACGTCCTGACTTTC. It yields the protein CASIPGGAGGANVLTF.

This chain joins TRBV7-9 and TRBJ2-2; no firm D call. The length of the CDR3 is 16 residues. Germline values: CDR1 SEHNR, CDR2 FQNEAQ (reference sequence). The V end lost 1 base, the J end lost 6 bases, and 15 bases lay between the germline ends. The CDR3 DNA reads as TGTGCCAGCAGCTTAGTGTATTCAACGGGTCCCGGGGAGCTGTTTTTT. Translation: CASSLVYSTGPGELFF.

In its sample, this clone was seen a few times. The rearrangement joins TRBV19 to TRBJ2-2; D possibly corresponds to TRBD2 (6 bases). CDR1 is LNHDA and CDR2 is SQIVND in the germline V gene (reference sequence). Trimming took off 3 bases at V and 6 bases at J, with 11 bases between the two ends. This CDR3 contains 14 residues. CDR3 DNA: TGTGCCAGTAGTATTCGGAGGGAGGCCGGGGAGCTGTTTTTT. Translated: CASSIRREAGELFF.

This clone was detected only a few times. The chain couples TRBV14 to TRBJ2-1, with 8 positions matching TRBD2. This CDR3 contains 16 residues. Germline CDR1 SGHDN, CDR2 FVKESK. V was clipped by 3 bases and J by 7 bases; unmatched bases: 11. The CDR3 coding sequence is TGTGCCAGCAGCCAGTCTTGGCGGGGGGCCGGGAATGAGCAGTTCTTC. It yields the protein CASSQSWRGAGNEQFF.

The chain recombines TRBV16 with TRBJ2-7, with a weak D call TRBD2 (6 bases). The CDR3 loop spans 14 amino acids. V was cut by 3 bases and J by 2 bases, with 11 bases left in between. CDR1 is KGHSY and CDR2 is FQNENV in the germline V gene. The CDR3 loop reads CASSHRRDPYEQYF. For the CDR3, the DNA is TGTGCCAGCAGCCATCGGCGGGACCCCTACGAGCAGTACTTC.

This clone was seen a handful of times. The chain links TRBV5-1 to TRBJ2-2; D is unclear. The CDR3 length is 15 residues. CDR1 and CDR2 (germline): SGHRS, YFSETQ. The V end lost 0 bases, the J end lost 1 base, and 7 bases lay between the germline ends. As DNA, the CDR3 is TGCGCCAGCAGCTTGGAGGCAGGGAACACCGGGGAGCTGTTTTTT. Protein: CASSLEAGNTGELFF.

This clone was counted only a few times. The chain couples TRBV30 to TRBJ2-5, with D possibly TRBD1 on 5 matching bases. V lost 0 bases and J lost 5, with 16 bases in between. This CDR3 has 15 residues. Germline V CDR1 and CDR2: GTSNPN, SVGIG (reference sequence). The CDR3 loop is CAWSVMDNPRETQYF. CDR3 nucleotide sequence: TGTGCCTGGAGTGTAATGGACAACCCGCGGGAGACCCAGTACTTC.